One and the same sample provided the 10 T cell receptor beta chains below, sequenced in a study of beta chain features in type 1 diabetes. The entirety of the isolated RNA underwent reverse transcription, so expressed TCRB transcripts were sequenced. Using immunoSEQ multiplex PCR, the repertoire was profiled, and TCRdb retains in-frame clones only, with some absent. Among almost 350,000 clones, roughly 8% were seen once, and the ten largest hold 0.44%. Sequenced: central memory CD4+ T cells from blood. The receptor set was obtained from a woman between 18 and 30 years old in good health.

The CDR3 reads CASSTRTGGLFF. Here the CDR3 DNA reads TGTGCCAGTAGTACCCGGACAGGGGGCTTGTTCTTC. The J gene is TRBJ2-1, the V gene TRBV19; 11 bases fit TRBD1. The CDR3 sequence is 12 residues long. J lost 15 bases, V lost 4 bases, and 5 bases had no gene match. The V gene's germline CDR1 is LNHDA and CDR2 SQIVND (reference sequence).

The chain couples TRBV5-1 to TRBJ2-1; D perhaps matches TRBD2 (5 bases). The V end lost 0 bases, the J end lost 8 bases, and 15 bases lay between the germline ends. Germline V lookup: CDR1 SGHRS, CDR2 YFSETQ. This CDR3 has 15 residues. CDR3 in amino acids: CASSLGGAFRDEQFF. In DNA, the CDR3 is TGCGCCAGCAGCTTGGGGGGAGCTTTCCGGGATGAGCAGTTCTTC.

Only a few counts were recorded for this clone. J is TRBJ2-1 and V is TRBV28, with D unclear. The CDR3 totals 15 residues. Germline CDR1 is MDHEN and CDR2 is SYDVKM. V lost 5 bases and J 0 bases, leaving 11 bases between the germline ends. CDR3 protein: CASSVLESSYNEQFF. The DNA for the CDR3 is TGTGCCAGCAGTGTGTTAGAGAGCTCCTACAATGAGCAGTTCTTC. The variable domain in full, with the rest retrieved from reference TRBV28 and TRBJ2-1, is DVKVTQSSRYLVKRTGEKVFLECVQDMDHENMFWYRQDPGLGLRLIYFSYDVKMKEKGDIPEGYSVSREKKERFSLILESASTNQTSMYLCASSVLESSYNEQFFGPGTRLTVL.

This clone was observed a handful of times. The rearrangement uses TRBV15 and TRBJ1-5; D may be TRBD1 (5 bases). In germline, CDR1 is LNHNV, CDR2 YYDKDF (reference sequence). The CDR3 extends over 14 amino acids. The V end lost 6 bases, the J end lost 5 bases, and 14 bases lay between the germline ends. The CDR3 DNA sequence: TGTGCCACCAGGGGGGAAGGCCAATATCAGCCCCAGCATTTT. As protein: CATRGEGQYQPQHF.

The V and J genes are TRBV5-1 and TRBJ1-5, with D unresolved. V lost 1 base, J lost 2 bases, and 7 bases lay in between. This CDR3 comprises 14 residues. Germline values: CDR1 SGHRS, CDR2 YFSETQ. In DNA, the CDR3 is TGCGCCAGCAGCTTGCGGGGTGGCAATCAGCCCCAGCATTTT. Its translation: CASSLRGGNQPQHF.

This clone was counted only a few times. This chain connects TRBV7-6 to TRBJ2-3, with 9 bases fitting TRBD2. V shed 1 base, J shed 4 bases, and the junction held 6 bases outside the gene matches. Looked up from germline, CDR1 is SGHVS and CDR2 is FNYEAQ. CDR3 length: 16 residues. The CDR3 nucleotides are TGTGCCAGCAGCTTAGGCGGGACTAGCTCCGCAGATACGCAGTATTTT. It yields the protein CASSLGGTSSADTQYF.

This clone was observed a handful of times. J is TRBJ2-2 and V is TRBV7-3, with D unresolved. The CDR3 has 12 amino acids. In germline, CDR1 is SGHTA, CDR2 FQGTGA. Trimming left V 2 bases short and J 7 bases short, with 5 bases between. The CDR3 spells CASSLGHGELFF. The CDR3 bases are TGTGCCAGCAGCTTAGGCCACGGGGAGCTGTTTTTT.

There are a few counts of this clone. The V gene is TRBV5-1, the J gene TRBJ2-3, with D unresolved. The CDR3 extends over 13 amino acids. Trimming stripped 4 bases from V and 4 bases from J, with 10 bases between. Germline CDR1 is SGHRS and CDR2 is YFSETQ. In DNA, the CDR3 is TGCGCCAGCAGCACACGACTCGCAGATACGCAGTATTTT. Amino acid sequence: CASSTRLADTQYF.

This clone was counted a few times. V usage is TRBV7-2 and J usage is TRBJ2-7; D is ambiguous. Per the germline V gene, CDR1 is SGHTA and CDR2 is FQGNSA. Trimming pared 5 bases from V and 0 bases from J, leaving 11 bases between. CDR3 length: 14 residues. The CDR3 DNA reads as TGTGCCAGCAGCCGGATGAAGGACTCCTACGAGCAGTACTTC. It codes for CASSRMKDSYEQYF.

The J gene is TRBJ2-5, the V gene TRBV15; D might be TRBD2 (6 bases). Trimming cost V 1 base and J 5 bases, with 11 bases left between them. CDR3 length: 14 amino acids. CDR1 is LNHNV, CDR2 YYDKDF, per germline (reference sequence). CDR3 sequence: CATSRGRGVETQYF. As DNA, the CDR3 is TGTGCCACCAGCAGAGGGAGGGGAGTGGAGACCCAGTACTTC.